This T cell receptor beta chain was found in a study of lymphopenia after photon versus proton radiotherapy (dated by TCRdb to the late 2010s). Regarding the study in general: In patients with gastrointestinal tumors who developed high-grade lymphopenia, the study compared the immunological effects of photon radiation therapy with those of proton radiation therapy. The cohort comprised roughly 20 patients with gastrointestinal tumors who received either photon or proton therapy and then developed lymphopenia. The study was designed to characterize how the impact on the immune system differs between the two radiation modalities. Results and caveats for the whole study, not just this receptor: After the lymphocyte count nadir, oligoclonal expansion, especially of CD8+ Temra cells, was observed in photon-treated repertoires, and the drop in diversity was driven by this expansion. Among patients across the cohort who died, overall survival time showed an inverse correlation with a larger post-nadir drop in TCR diversity. Relative stability during treatment was observed in proton-treated patients, whereas loss of naive T cells and TCR diversity and gain of effector/memory populations were observed in photon-treated patients. The survival association was assessed only in patients who died, and the authors presented better survival with proton therapy as a possibility rather than a demonstrated result.

This clone was recorded a few times. This receptor's antigen is unknown. The sample holds no much larger clone one base away, and base qualities are not on file. Libraries were prepared through the immunoSEQ multiplex PCR assay. Alongside multiparametric flow cytometry, deep sequencing of rearranged TCR beta loci was used to profile the T cell repertoires. TCRdb stores this immuneACCESS table with in-frame sequences only. Part of the clones is absent; in the studies checked, under half of the shortfall reflects unresolved V genes, and no reason is known for the rest. This sample holds about 42,000 clones; approximately 82% were observed only once. Less than 30% of the sample lies in the top ten. From its cysteine to its phenylalanine, the CDR3 spans 13 amino acids. CDR3 DNA is the only sequence kept; it has 39 bases, read in frame from the first base. Here V drops 4 bases and J drops 8 bases, and the junction holds 7 bases not matched to any gene. Taken from the germline V gene, the CDR1 and CDR2 loops are SGHDT and YYEEEE.

The sequencing used peripheral blood, collected from a patient treated with proton-based radiotherapy. This receptor was taken from a woman in her 70s with pancreatic cancer. The rearranged segments are TRBV5-6 and TRBJ1-2; TRBD1 agrees with 8 junctional bases. The nucleotide sequence is TGTGCCAGCAGCAGGACAGGGTCAGGGGGCTACACCTTC. Its protein reads: CASSRTGSGGYTF.